The 3 T cell receptor beta chains listed next were all sequenced from one sample in a study of blood T cell repertoires in COVID-19. Here immunoSEQ multiplex PCR was the method, and the copy in TCRdb shows in-frame clones only, minus some. The table shows 150,000 to 200,000 clones, with roughly nine tenths occurring only once. The sample comprised peripheral blood. The origin of the receptors is a human donor in a cohort sampled during active COVID-19.

This clone was observed a single time. The V call is TRBV30, the J call TRBJ1-4; TRBD1 aligns across 9 bases. The junction had 4 bases not matched to a gene; V was cut back by 3 bases and J by 5 bases. The CDR3 is 14 residues long. From germline, CDR1 is GTSNPN and CDR2 SVGIG (reference sequence). The CDR3 bases are TGTGCCTGGAGCCGAGACAGGGGGAATGAAAAACTGTTTTTT. Protein sequence: CAWSRDRGNEKLFF.

The V call is TRBV27, the J call TRBJ1-1, with D hard to call. The V gene's germline CDR1 is MNHEY and CDR2 SMNVEV (reference sequence). This CDR3 contains 13 residues. Trimming removed 4 bases from V and 4 bases from J, with 10 bases in between. The CDR3 reads CASSYGVFTEAFF. The CDR3 bases are TGTGCCAGCAGTTACGGGGTTTTCACTGAAGCTTTCTTT.

CDR3: CASSLEETQYF. As DNA, the CDR3 is TGTGCCAGCAGTTTAGAGGAGACCCAGTACTTC. V usage is TRBV28 and J usage is TRBJ2-5; the D is unclear. The germline V gene encodes CDR1 MDHEN and CDR2 SYDVKM. Trimming removed 2 bases from V and 5 bases from J, with 3 bases in between. This CDR3 is 11 amino acids long.